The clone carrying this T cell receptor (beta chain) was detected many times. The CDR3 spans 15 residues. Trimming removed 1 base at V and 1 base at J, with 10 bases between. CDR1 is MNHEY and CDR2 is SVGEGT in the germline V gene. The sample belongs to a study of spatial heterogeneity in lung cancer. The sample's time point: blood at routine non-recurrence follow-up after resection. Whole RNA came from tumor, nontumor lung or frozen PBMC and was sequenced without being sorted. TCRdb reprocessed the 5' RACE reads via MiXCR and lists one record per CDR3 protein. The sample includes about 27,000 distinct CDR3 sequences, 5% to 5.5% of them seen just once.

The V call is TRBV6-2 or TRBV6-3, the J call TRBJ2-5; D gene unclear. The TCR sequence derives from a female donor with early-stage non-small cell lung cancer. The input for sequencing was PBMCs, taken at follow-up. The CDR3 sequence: CASSYFPLGQETQYF. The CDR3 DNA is TGTGCCAGCAGTTACTTTCCGTTGGGCCAAGAGACCCAGTACTTC.